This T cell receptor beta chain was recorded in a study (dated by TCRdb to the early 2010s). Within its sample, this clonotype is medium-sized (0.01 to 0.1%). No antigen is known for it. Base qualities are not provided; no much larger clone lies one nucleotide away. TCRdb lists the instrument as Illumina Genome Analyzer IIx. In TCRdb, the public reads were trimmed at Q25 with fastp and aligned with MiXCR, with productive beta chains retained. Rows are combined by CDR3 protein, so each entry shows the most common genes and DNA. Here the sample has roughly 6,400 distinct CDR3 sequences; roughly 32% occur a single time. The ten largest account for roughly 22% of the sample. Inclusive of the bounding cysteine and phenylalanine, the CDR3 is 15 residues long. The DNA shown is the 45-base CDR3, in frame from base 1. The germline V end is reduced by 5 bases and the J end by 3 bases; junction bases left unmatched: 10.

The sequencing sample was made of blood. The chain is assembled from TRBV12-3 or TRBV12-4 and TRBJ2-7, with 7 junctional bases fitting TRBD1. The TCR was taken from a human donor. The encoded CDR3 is CASSLEGQSNYEQYF. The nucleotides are TGTGCCAGCAGTCTCGAGGGACAGAGCAACTACGAGCAGTACTTC.